This is a list of T cell receptor beta chains from one sample in a study of shared clonotypes between healthy human individuals. TCRdb's copy holds only in-frame clones and misses some; the assay was immunoSEQ multiplex PCR. The sample holds some 900,000 clones, around 80% seen once. Sequencing was carried out using memory CD4+ T cells sorted from blood. These receptors all stem from a man aged 18 to 35 in good health. Both conserved end residues are part of each CDR3. D genes are given only for firm matches. Size values are once, few and many counts, or a class for expanded clones, and some rows have none.

V	J	size	D	CDR3	DNA
TRBV30	TRBJ2-7	once	TRBD1	CAWSRGTGWHEQYF	TGTGCCTGGAGTAGGGGGACAGGGTGGCACGAGCAGTACTTC
TRBV28	TRBJ2-7	-	-	CASSLPQVGEQYF	TGTGCCAGCAGTTTACCACAGGTCGGGGAGCAGTACTTC
TRBV7-2	TRBJ1-1	few	-	CASSSQGGTEAFF	TGTGCCAGCAGTTCACAGGGAGGGACTGAAGCTTTCTTT
TRBV6-5	TRBJ1-4	-	-	CASSYSQGGEEKLFF	TGTGCCAGCAGTTACTCGCAGGGAGGGGAAGAAAAACTGTTTTTT
TRBV9	TRBJ1-4	-	TRBD1	CASSVNRGPNEKLFF	TGTGCCAGCAGCGTCAACAGGGGACCTAATGAAAAACTGTTTTTT
TRBV12-5	TRBJ1-5	-	TRBD1	CASGWGDRDHQPQHF	TGTGCTAGTGGTTGGGGGGACAGGGACCATCAGCCCCAGCATTTT
TRBV21-1	TRBJ2-7	few	-	CASSKNIYWRSARRTSYEQYF	TGTGCCAGCAGCAAAAATATATATTGGAGATCCGCCCGCCGGACAAGCTACGAGCAGTACTTC
TRBV27	TRBJ2-1	-	TRBD2	CASSLRAGGVLNNEQFF	TGTGCCAGCAGTCTAAGAGCGGGAGGGGTGTTGAACAATGAGCAGTTCTTC
TRBV6-1	TRBJ2-2	-	TRBD2	CASRVASGSIGELFF	TGTGCCAGCAGAGTGGCTAGCGGGAGTATCGGGGAGCTGTTTTTT
TRBV2	TRBJ2-7	-	-	CASSELTYEQYF	TGTGCCAGCAGTGAACTCACCTACGAGCAGTACTTC
TRBV21-1	TRBJ2-2	-	-	CASSKRDRGTGELFF	TGTGCCAGCAGCAAAAGGGACAGGGGGACCGGGGAGCTGTTTTTT
TRBV9	TRBJ2-3	-	TRBD2	CASSAAGWGTDTQYF	TGTGCCAGCAGCGCAGCGGGGTGGGGCACAGATACGCAGTATTTT
TRBV4-3	TRBJ2-3	-	TRBD2	CASSLLGLAGGDTQYF	TGCGCCAGCAGCCTATTAGGACTAGCGGGAGGAGATACGCAGTATTTT
TRBV4-3	TRBJ1-2	-	-	CASSQDRQGKDYGYTF	TGCGCCAGCAGCCAAGATAGGCAGGGAAAGGATTATGGCTACACCTTC
TRBV7-9	TRBJ1-1	-	-	CASSRENTEAFF	TGTGCCAGCAGCCGGGAAAACACTGAAGCTTTCTTT
TRBV5-1	TRBJ2-7	-	-	CANSFSPSVGEQYF	TGCGCCAACAGCTTTTCTCCCAGCGTAGGCGAGCAGTACTTC
TRBV28	TRBJ1-5	-	-	CASSSRGGISNQPQHF	TGTGCCAGCAGTTCCCGGGGGGGGATTAGCAATCAGCCCCAGCATTTT
TRBV5-1	TRBJ1-2	-	-	CASTRDAGERYGYTF	TGCGCCAGCACGCGGGATGCAGGGGAGCGCTATGGCTACACCTTC
TRBV7-2	TRBJ2-2	-	TRBD2	CASSVLLAGAGELFF	TGTGCCAGCAGCGTATTACTAGCGGGAGCCGGGGAGCTGTTTTTT
TRBV28	TRBJ2-5	-	-	CASSLGVRETQYF	TGTGCCAGCAGTTTAGGAGTAAGGGAGACCCAGTACTTC
TRBV30	TRBJ1-5	few	-	CAWSPNGGLRQPQHF	TGTGCCTGGAGTCCCAATGGGGGGCTGAGGCAGCCCCAGCATTTT
TRBV27	TRBJ1-5	-	TRBD1	CASSLSGGAGQPQHF	TGTGCCAGCAGTTTATCAGGGGGCGCCGGTCAGCCCCAGCATTTT
TRBV19	TRBJ2-3	-	-	CASSSGEMADTQYF	TGTGCCAGTTCTTCAGGGGAGATGGCAGATACGCAGTATTTT
TRBV10-1	TRBJ2-2	-	-	CASSDSTGNGELFF	TGCGCCAGCAGTGACTCTACAGGGAACGGGGAGCTGTTTTTT
TRBV9	TRBJ2-1	-	TRBD2	CASSAGLENEQFF	TGTGCCAGCAGCGCCGGACTAGAAAATGAGCAGTTCTTC
TRBV11-1	TRBJ2-5	-	TRBD2	CASSPSRGVEVAETQYF	TGTGCCAGCAGCCCTAGTCGGGGGGTGGAAGTCGCGGAGACCCAGTACTTC
TRBV18	TRBJ1-1	few	-	CASSPRPQNTEAFF	TGTGCCAGCTCACCACGACCTCAGAACACTGAAGCTTTCTTT
TRBV5-8	TRBJ2-3	-	-	CASSLWGGPTDTQYF	TGTGCCAGCAGCTTGTGGGGCGGACCCACAGATACGCAGTATTTT
TRBV5-1	TRBJ1-6	-	-	CASSLGQGRNTPLHF	TGCGCCAGCAGCTTGGGCCAGGGAAGGAACACACCCCTCCACTTT
TRBV7-8	TRBJ2-1	-	TRBD2	CASSLVLAAKFF	TGTGCCAGCAGCTTAGTCCTAGCGGCCAAGTTCTTC
TRBV19	TRBJ2-3	-	-	CASSPQGIGTDTQYF	TGTGCCAGTAGTCCTCAGGGCATCGGCACAGATACGCAGTATTTT
TRBV15	TRBJ2-1	-	-	CATSRSYNEQFF	TGTGCCACCAGCAGATCGTACAATGAGCAGTTCTTC